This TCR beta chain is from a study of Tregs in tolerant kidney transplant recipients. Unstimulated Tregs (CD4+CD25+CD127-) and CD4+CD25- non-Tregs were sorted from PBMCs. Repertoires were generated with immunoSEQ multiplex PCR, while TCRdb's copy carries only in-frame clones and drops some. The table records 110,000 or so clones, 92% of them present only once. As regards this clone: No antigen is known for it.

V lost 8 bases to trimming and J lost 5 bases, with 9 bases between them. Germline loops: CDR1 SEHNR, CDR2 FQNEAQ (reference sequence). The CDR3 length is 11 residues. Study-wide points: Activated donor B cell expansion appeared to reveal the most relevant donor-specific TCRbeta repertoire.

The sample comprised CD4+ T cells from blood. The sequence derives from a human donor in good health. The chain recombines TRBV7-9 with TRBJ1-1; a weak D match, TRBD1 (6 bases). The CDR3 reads CASSQGTEAFF. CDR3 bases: TGTGCCAGCTCTCAGGGGACTGAAGCTTTCTTT.